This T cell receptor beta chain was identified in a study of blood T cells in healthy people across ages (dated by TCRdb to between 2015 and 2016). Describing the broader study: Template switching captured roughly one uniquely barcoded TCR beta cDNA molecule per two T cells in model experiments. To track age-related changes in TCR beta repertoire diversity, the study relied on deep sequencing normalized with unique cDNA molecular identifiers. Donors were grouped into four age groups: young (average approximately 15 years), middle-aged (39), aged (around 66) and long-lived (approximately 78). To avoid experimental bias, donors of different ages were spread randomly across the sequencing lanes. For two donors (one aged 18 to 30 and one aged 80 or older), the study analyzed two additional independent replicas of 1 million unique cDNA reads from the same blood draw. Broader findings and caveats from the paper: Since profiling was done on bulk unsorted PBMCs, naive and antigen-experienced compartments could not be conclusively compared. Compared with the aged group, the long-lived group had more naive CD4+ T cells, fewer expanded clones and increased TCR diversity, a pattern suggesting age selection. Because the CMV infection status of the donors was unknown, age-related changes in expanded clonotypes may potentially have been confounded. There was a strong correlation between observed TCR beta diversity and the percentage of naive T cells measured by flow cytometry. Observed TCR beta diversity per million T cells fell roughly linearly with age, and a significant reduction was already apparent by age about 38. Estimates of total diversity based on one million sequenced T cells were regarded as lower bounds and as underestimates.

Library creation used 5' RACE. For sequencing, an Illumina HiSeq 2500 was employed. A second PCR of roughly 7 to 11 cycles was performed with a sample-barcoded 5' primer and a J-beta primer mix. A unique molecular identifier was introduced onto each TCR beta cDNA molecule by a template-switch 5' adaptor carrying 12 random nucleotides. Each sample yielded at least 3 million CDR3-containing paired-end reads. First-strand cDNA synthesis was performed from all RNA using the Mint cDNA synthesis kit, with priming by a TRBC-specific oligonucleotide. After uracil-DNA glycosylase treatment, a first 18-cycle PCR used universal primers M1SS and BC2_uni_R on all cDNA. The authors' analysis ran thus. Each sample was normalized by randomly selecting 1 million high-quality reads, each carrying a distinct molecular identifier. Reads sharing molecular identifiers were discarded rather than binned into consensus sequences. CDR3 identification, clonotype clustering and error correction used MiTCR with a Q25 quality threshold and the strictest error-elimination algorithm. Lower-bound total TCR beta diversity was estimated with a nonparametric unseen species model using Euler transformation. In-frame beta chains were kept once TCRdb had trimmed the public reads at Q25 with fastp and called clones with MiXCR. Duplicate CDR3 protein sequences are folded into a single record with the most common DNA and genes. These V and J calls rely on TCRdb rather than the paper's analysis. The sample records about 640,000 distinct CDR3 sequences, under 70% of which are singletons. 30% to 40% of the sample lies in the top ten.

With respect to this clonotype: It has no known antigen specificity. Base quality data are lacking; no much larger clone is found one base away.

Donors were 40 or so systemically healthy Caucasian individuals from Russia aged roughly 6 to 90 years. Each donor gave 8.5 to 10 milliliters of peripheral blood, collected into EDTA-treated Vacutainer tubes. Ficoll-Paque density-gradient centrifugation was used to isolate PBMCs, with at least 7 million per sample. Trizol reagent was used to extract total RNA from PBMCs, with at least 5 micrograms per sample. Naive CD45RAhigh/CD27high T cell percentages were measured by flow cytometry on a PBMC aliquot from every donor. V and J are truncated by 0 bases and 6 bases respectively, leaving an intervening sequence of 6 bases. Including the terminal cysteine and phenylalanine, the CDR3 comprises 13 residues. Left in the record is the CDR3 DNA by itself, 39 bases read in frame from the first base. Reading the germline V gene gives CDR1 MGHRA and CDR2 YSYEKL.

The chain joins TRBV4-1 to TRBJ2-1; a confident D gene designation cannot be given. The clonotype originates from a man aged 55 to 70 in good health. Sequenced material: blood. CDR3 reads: CASSQDHSNEQFF. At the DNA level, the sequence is TGCGCCAGCAGCCAAGACCACAGCAATGAGCAGTTCTTC.